These 10 T cell receptor beta chains came from one sample sequenced in a study of metastatic and nonmetastatic thyroid tumors. TCRdb called clones again from the PCR reads with MiXCR. The data show approximately 30,000 clones, around 30% seen once. All patients were untreated before thyroid surgery. Sequenced: blood. The receptors were gathered from a female donor with papillary thyroid cancer or a benign thyroid nodule (not recorded which). Some clones in this sample may be carry-over from other donors' samples.

This clone was detected many times. The chain uses TRBV6-4 and TRBJ2-1; a weak D match, TRBD1 (6 bases). Germline loops: CDR1 MRHNA, CDR2 SNTAGT. V was clipped by 3 bases and J by 6 bases, with 9 bases between them. CDR3 length: 13 residues. The chain's CDR3 is CASSEGARNEQFF. The CDR3 DNA reads TGTGCCAGCAGTGAGGGGGCTCGCAATGAGCAGTTCTTC.

This clone was seen many times. The chain recombines TRBV6-5 with TRBJ2-7, with D perhaps matching TRBD2 (6 bases). CDR3 length equals 15 residues. Per germline, CDR1 MNHEY and CDR2 SVGAGI. V was trimmed by 2 bases and J by 4 bases, leaving 15 bases between them. The CDR3, as DNA: TGTGCCAGCAGTTACCAGGAGGGAGAGGCGTACGAGCAGTACTTC. This gives the protein CASSYQEGEAYEQYF.

This clone occurred many times. One junction end disagrees with the germline gene, perhaps due to a read error. The chain links TRBV2 to TRBJ2-7, with D unresolved. Germline-derived CDR1 and CDR2 are SNHLY and FYNNEI. The CDR3 has 11 amino acids. CDR3 sequence: CASREVGEQYF. CDR3 in DNA: TGTGCCAGCAGGGAAGTGGGAGAGCAGTACTTC.

The rearrangement joins TRBV18 to TRBJ2-1, with 11 bases lining up with TRBD1. Per germline, CDR1 KGHSH and CDR2 LQKENI. The CDR3 has 16 amino acids. V gave up 2 bases and J gave up 7 bases; unmatched junction bases: 7. DNA of the CDR3: TGTGCCAGCTCACCATTTCCGGGACAGGGGGGTAATGAGCAGTTCTTC. Translation: CASSPFPGQGGNEQFF.

This clone came up many times. This chain joins TRBV27 and TRBJ2-3, with 9 bases aligning to TRBD1. The junction had 17 bases not matched to a gene; V was cut back by 8 bases and J by 2 bases. Germline V gives CDR1 MNHEY, CDR2 SMNVEV (reference sequence). The CDR3 spans 18 residues. In nucleotides, the CDR3 is TGTGCCAGCGGCAGAGAGCCTGACAGGGGGACACACACAGATACGCAGTATTTT. Translating gives CASGREPDRGTHTDTQYF.

This clone appeared many times. The chain combines TRBV9 with TRBJ1-1; D is undetermined. The CDR3 sequence is 14 residues long. Germline V gene lookup returns CDR1 SGDLS and CDR2 YYNGEE. The ends were cut back, 6 bases at V and 11 bases at J, with 23 bases in the middle. CDR3 amino acids: CASIPPQPGVRAFF. As DNA, the CDR3 is TGTGCCAGCATCCCCCCCCAACCCGGGGTACGGGCTTTCTTT.

This clone was detected many times. A much larger clone lies one base from this, so it may be a read error. The chain couples TRBV28 to TRBJ2-1; tentative D call: TRBD2 (5 bases). Trimming left V 5 bases short and J 5 bases short, with 7 bases between. Germline V gives CDR1 MDHEN, CDR2 SYDVKM. The CDR3 runs 12 residues. For the CDR3, the DNA is TGTGCCAGCAGTCCCGGGGACAATGAGCAGTTCTTC. Its protein product is CASSPGDNEQFF.

On this clone itself: A much larger clone lies one base from this, so it may be a read error. The chain employs TRBV5-6 and TRBJ1-1; 7 nucleotides line up with TRBD1. The CDR3 runs to 14 residues. V dropped 4 bases and J dropped 6; count of bases not matched to a gene: 9. Germline lookup yields CDR1 SGHDT and CDR2 YYEEEE. The DNA for the CDR3 is TGTGCCAGCAGCCTAACAGGGGTCAGACCTGAAGCTTTCTTT. It translates to CASSLTGVRPEAFF.

This clone was recorded a few times. No conserved phenylalanine or tryptophan ends this CDR3, so it is likely a read error. In DNA form, the CDR3 reads TGTGCCACCAGTGAAGGGTCTTTATACGAGCAGTACCTC. Translating gives CATSEGSLYEQYL. The genes are TRBV24-1 and TRBJ2-7; D gene ambiguous. The CDR3 is 13 amino acids. Germline V lookup: CDR1 KGHDR, CDR2 SFDVKD. The V end was cut by 4 bases, the J end by 4 bases, with 10 bases between.

The chain recombines TRBV11-2 with TRBJ2-4; D is ambiguous. This CDR3 comprises 13 residues. Between the trimmed V and J ends, which lost 3 bases and 5 bases, there was a span of 8 bases. Germline lookup yields CDR1 SGHAT and CDR2 FQNNGV. CDR3 nucleotides: TGTGCCAGCAGCTTCGGACCTCAAAACATTCAGTACTTC. This translates into CASSFGPQNIQYF.